Below are 31 T cell receptor beta chains sequenced from a single sample in a study of T-cell memory formation after mild COVID-19. TCRdb reanalysed the 5' RACE reads using MiXCR and keeps one entry per CDR3 protein. The sample has some 450,000 distinct CDR3 sequences, about 20% seen once; the top ten hold about 8.8%. Input material: PBMCs or a T cell subset sorted from them (not recorded which). These receptors came from an adult woman who had mild COVID-19 (a few samples of this study predate the infection). Cell type and time point are not known.

This clonotype was recorded many times. The chain is built from TRBV29-1 and TRBJ1-1, with TRBD1 matching over 7 bases. Germline CDR1 is SQVTM and CDR2 is ANQGSEA. The V segment lost 7 bases and the J segment 1 base; nucleotides outside the gene matches: 6. This CDR3 has 13 residues. The CDR3 is CSARGASNTEAFF. In DNA form, the CDR3 reads TGCAGCGCCAGGGGGGCGTCGAACACTGAAGCTTTCTTT.

This clonotype was found a few times. Written as DNA, the CDR3 is TGCGCCAGCAGCCCCCAGGGGGCCCGCACAGATACGCAGTATTTT. Encoded protein: CASSPQGARTDTQYF. V gene TRBV4-1 combines with J gene TRBJ2-3; 8 bases fit TRBD1. The CDR3 covers 15 residues. Germline assignment: CDR1 MGHRA and CDR2 YSYEKL. With V trimmed by 4 bases and J by 1 base, 4 bases remained unmatched.

The genes are TRBV20-1 and TRBJ2-7; TRBD2 matches at 8 bases. The CDR3 runs to 14 residues. Per the germline V gene, CDR1 is DFQATT and CDR2 is SNEGSKA (reference sequence). V was pared by 1 base and J by 7 bases, with 9 bases of the junction left unmatched. CDR3 DNA: TGCAGTGCTAGAGTTACGGGAGGGCTAGGAGAGCAGTACTTC. This sequence encodes CSARVTGGLGEQYF.

This clonotype has a handful of counts. The chain links TRBV6-1 to TRBJ1-5; the match to TRBD1 covers 7 bases. The germline gives CDR1 MNHNS, CDR2 SASEGT. This CDR3 has 16 residues. V lost 5 bases, J lost 2 bases, and 9 bases stayed unmatched. CDR3 region: CASSLQGWMGNQPQHF. Here the CDR3 DNA reads TGTGCCAGCAGTCTACAGGGGTGGATGGGCAATCAGCCCCAGCATTTT.

This clonotype was seen more than once but under ten times. The rearrangement joins TRBV5-1 to TRBJ1-1, with TRBD1 identical over 7 bases. Per the germline V gene, CDR1 is SGHRS and CDR2 is YFSETQ. Trimming at V came to 2 bases and at J to 3 bases, leaving 19 bases not matched to a gene. This CDR3 has 19 residues. CDR3 amino acids: CASSFGRETGLDRDTEAFF. In nucleotides, the CDR3 is TGCGCCAGCAGCTTCGGCAGAGAGACAGGGTTGGACAGAGACACTGAAGCTTTCTTT.

DNA for the CDR3: TGTGCCAGCAGCTCCGATTTTGGCTCTGGAAACACCATATATTTT. This sequence encodes CASSSDFGSGNTIYF. The J gene is TRBJ1-3, the V gene TRBV11-2; D gene unclear. Germline V CDR1 and CDR2: SGHAT, FQNNGV. The V end was cut by 4 bases, the J end by 0 bases, with 10 bases between. The CDR3 is made up of 15 amino acids.

This clonotype was counted between two and nine times. This chain joins TRBV9 and TRBJ2-7, with a tentative D call TRBD2 (5 bases). Trimming shortened V by 4 bases and J by 0 bases, and 14 bases separated the two germline ends. The CDR3 has 15 amino acids. CDR1 is SGDLS, CDR2 YYNGEE, per germline. DNA of the CDR3: TGTGCCAGCAGCCCTAGCCGGGTGCGCTCCTACGAGCAGTACTTC. This gives the protein CASSPSRVRSYEQYF.

The genes are TRBV6-5 and TRBJ2-2; no clear D. V lost 7 bases, J lost 1 base, and 7 bases lay in between. Germline V gene sequence: CDR1 MNHEY, CDR2 SVGAGI. The CDR3 consists of 13 residues. Here the CDR3 reads CASKSRNTGELFF. CDR3 DNA: TGTGCCAGCAAGAGCAGGAACACCGGGGAGCTGTTTTTT.

This clonotype was detected a few times. The chain has TRBV7-2 and TRBJ2-5; no clear D. Trimming stripped 1 base from V and 6 bases from J, with 3 bases between. The germline gives CDR1 SGHTA, CDR2 FQGNSA. This CDR3 region has 11 residues. The CDR3 is CASSLVQTQYF. DNA for the CDR3: TGTGCCAGCAGCTTAGTTCAGACCCAGTACTTC.

The genes are TRBV20-1 and TRBJ2-5, with D tentatively TRBD1 or TRBD2 (5 bases each). CDR3 length equals 15 residues. With 7 bases removed from V and 4 bases from J, the gap between germline ends came to 22 bases. Germline CDR1 is DFQATT and CDR2 is SNEGSKA (reference sequence). The CDR3: CSVPRRQGRPETQYF. DNA for the CDR3: TGCAGTGTCCCCAGGAGGCAGGGTCGGCCAGAGACCCAGTACTTC.

This chain joins TRBV2 and TRBJ2-5; a weak D match, TRBD2 (6 bases). The CDR3 extends over 15 amino acids. Germline V gives CDR1 SNHLY, CDR2 FYNNEI. Trimming took off 6 bases at V and 2 bases at J, with 16 bases between the two ends. The CDR3 spells CASSPGLAIQETQYF. CDR3 sequence (DNA): TGTGCCAGCAGCCCGGGGCTAGCGATTCAAGAGACCCAGTACTTC.

The J gene is TRBJ2-7, the V gene TRBV5-1; 7 nucleotides line up with TRBD1. Germline values: CDR1 SGHRS, CDR2 YFSETQ. The CDR3 loop spans 14 amino acids. V dropped 4 bases and J dropped 10; count of bases not matched to a gene: 14. The chain's CDR3 is CASSRDRALNIQYF. DNA for the CDR3: TGCGCCAGCAGCCGAGACAGGGCCCTAAATATACAGTACTTC.

The chain has TRBV4-3 and TRBJ2-3; 7 positions match TRBD1. J lost 1 base, V lost 1 base, and 5 bases had no gene match. This CDR3 is built from 16 residues. Germline V lookup: CDR1 LGHNA, CDR2 YSLEER. The CDR3 DNA reads as TGCGCCAGCAGCCAAGGAACAGGGGTCCGCACAGATACGCAGTATTTT. Translating gives CASSQGTGVRTDTQYF.

V usage is TRBV20-1 and J usage is TRBJ2-3; D is undetermined. The V gene lost 6 bases and the J gene lost 4 bases, with 20 bases spanning the gap. The CDR3 extends over 15 amino acids. The germline CDR1 and CDR2 sequences are DFQATT and SNEGSKA (reference sequence). Written as DNA, the CDR3 is TGCAGTGCCACCGAACCCAGCAAAGGGTCAGATACGCAGTATTTT. As protein: CSATEPSKGSDTQYF.

This clonotype was recorded only once. The rearrangement uses TRBV29-1 and TRBJ1-1, with a tentative D call TRBD1 (5 bases). Germline-derived CDR1 and CDR2 are SQVTM and ANQGSEA. The V and J ends lost 4 bases and 0 bases respectively, with 12 bases between them. The CDR3 loop spans 14 amino acids. The DNA for the CDR3 is TGCAGCGTTGCACTGGGACTGATGAACACTGAAGCTTTCTTT. This encodes CSVALGLMNTEAFF.

This clonotype was counted between two and nine times. J is TRBJ1-2 and V is TRBV6-5; TRBD1 aligns across 8 bases. This CDR3 comprises 13 residues. V trimming: 5 bases; J trimming: 8 bases; junction bases outside the gene matches: 7. Per the germline V gene, CDR1 is MNHEY and CDR2 is SVGAGI. Here the CDR3 reads CASSQDRGAGYTF. As DNA, the CDR3 is TGTGCCAGCAGTCAAGACAGGGGCGCCGGCTACACCTTC.

This clonotype was detected a few times. J is TRBJ2-7 and V is TRBV12-3 or TRBV12-4; no reliable D call. With 5 bases removed from V and 4 bases from J, the gap between germline ends came to 12 bases. The CDR3 runs 13 residues. The CDR3 sequence: CASSIPPSYEQYF. The DNA for the CDR3 is TGTGCCAGCAGTATCCCCCCGTCATACGAGCAGTACTTC.

This clonotype was seen a handful of times. V is TRBV29-1 and J is TRBJ2-3; 9 bases agree with TRBD2. The germline CDR1 and CDR2 sequences are SQVTM and ANQGSEA. CDR3 size: 15 residues. The junction had 5 bases not matched to a gene; V was cut back by 4 bases and J by 0 bases. The CDR3 nucleotides read TGCAGCGTTGCGTTGGGGACTAGCAGCACAGATACGCAGTATTTT. It translates to CSVALGTSSTDTQYF.

Details on this clonotype: Germline is not matched at one junction end, which may reflect a read error. This chain connects TRBV24-1 to TRBJ2-6; a weak D match, TRBD1 (5 bases). The CDR3 loop spans 17 amino acids. Germline values: CDR1 KGHDR, CDR2 SFDVKD. The CDR3 here is CATSDSTGNSWANVLTF. In DNA, the CDR3 is TGTGCCACCAGTGATTCAACAGGTAACTCTTGGGCCAACGTCCTGACTTTC.

This chain joins TRBV30 and TRBJ1-1, with D possibly TRBD1 on 5 matching bases. Trimming stripped 6 bases from V and 5 bases from J, with 22 bases between. This CDR3 comprises 15 residues. Germline CDR1 and CDR2: GTSNPN and SVGIG (reference sequence). CDR3 nucleotide sequence: TGTGCCTGTCGCGGGCCAGGACAAAAATCGACTGAAGCTTTCTTT. Translated, it gives CACRGPGQKSTEAFF.

Comment on this clonotype: A read error may account for a junction end that differs from germline. This chain links TRBV20-1 with TRBJ2-7, with TRBD2 as a possible D gene (5 bases). Germline lookup yields CDR1 DFQATT and CDR2 SNEGSKA (reference sequence). The CDR3 runs to 15 residues. The CDR3 loop is CSSRDPAGSSYEQYF. Here the CDR3 DNA reads TGCAGTTCTAGAGATCCCGCGGGTAGTTCCTACGAGCAGTACTTC.

The V call is TRBV7-3, the J call TRBJ2-7; 10 positions match TRBD2. Losses at the gene ends were 5 bases for V and 3 bases for J; bases not matched to a gene: 7. The CDR3 loop spans 15 amino acids. Germline values: CDR1 SGHTA, CDR2 FQGTGA. In DNA form, the CDR3 reads TGTGCCAGCAGCCCCGTAGCGGGAGGCCTCTACGAGCAGTACTTC. Protein product: CASSPVAGGLYEQYF.

This clonotype was seen a handful of times. This chain connects TRBV5-1 to TRBJ1-2, with unresolved D. The ends were cut back, 0 bases at V and 2 bases at J, with 11 bases in the middle. The germline V gene has CDR1 SGHRS and CDR2 YFSETQ. The CDR3 has 15 residues. CDR3 loop: CASSLDRGANYGYTF. The CDR3 DNA follows: TGCGCCAGCAGCTTGGATCGTGGAGCGAACTATGGCTACACCTTC.

The chain combines TRBV5-1 with TRBJ2-2, with D hard to call. This CDR3 is 15 amino acids long. Trimming removed 5 bases from V and 1 base from J, with 12 bases in between. In germline, CDR1 is SGHRS, CDR2 YFSETQ. CDR3 protein: CASRPYGVNTGELFF. CDR3 bases: TGCGCCAGCAGGCCCTATGGAGTGAACACCGGGGAGCTGTTTTTT.

J is TRBJ2-7 and V is TRBV11-3; D not certain. Germline CDR1 SGHNT, CDR2 YENEEA. The CDR3 loop spans 13 amino acids. The ends were cut back, 5 bases at V and 5 bases at J, with 13 bases in the middle. The CDR3 here is CASSRPPGDEQYF. DNA of the CDR3: TGTGCCAGCAGCAGACCTCCTGGCGACGAGCAGTACTTC.

This clonotype is a singleton in its sample. This chain's CDR3 is CASRDNQPQHF. The CDR3 nucleotides read TGTGCCAGCAGGGACAATCAGCCCCAGCATTTT. The chain links TRBV6-6 to TRBJ1-5; D unclear. CDR1 is MNHNY, CDR2 SVGAGI, per germline (reference sequence). V was pared by 6 bases and J by 3 bases, with 3 bases between. The CDR3 covers 11 residues.

This clonotype was observed a few times. The J gene is TRBJ1-2, the V gene TRBV4-1; 7 nucleotides line up with TRBD1. J lost 7 bases, V lost 6 bases, and 8 bases had no gene match. This CDR3 contains 13 residues. CDR1 MGHRA and CDR2 YSYEKL come from the germline V gene. The DNA for the CDR3 is TGCGCCAGCAGAGAGAGGGGGCAGGGTGGCTACACCTTC. It specifies CASRERGQGGYTF.

This clonotype turned up a few times. The chain uses TRBV6-2 or TRBV6-3 and TRBJ1-1; possibly TRBD1 for D (5 bases). Germline V gene lookup returns CDR1 MNHEY and CDR2 SVGEGT. Trimming removed 6 bases at V and 10 bases at J, with 21 bases between. The CDR3 runs to 14 residues. CDR3 sequence reads: CASRDNPGWSRAFF. CDR3 bases: TGTGCCAGCAGGGACAATCCAGGGTGGTCACGAGCTTTCTTT.

The chain recombines TRBV6-6 with TRBJ1-5; no clear D gene. Germline V gene data show CDR1 as MNHNY and CDR2 as SVGAGI (reference sequence). V was cut by 2 bases and J by 4 bases, with 12 bases left in between. This CDR3 contains 15 residues. The CDR3 coding sequence is TGTGCCAGCAGTTACCTCGACGGTGAAAATCAGCCCCAGCATTTT. This gives the protein CASSYLDGENQPQHF.

The J gene is TRBJ2-7, the V gene TRBV12-3 or TRBV12-4; no definite D call. V dropped 3 bases and J dropped 6 bases, with 9 bases sitting between them. The CDR3 extends over 12 amino acids. As DNA, the CDR3 is TGTGCCAGCAGTTTTCAGTGGGTCGAGCAGTACTTC. The encoded protein is CASSFQWVEQYF.

The rearrangement uses TRBV3-1 and TRBJ2-7; 7 nucleotides line up with TRBD2. The CDR3 covers 14 residues. V lost 0 bases and J lost 10; bases outside the gene matches: 9. Looked up from germline, CDR1 is LGHDT and CDR2 is YNNKEL (reference sequence). The CDR3 DNA sequence: TGTGCCAGCAGCCAAGAACGGCTAGCGGCTGAACAGTACTTC. Its protein product is CASSQERLAAEQYF.